This T cell receptor beta chain was captured by sequencing in a study of T cells in Graves' hyperthyroidism and ophthalmopathy. The germline CDR1 and CDR2 sequences are SGHTA and FQGNSA. J lost 3 bases, V lost 5 bases, and 2 bases had no gene match. CDR3 length equals 14 residues. Turning to this clonotype: Its specificity is unknown.

It was RNA transcripts that yielded the amplified TCR beta CDR3 regions. Carried out on the TCR CDR3, a first-round RT-PCR used the HTBI primer set. TCRdb analysed the multiplex PCR reads with MiXCR anew, one entry per CDR3 protein. Of about 350,000 distinct CDR3 sequences listed, approximately 13% are singletons. Overall study findings and caveats: The model's output predicted ophthalmopathy at a median of 6.5 months prior to onset.

Sequenced sample: blood. The V and J genes are TRBV7-2 and TRBJ2-3; 10 bases agree with TRBD1. This TCR was recovered from a woman aged 25-40 years with Graves' hyperthyroidism. CDR3 nucleotide sequence: TGTGCCAGCAGCAAGGACAGGGGGACAGATACGCAGTATTTT. Translating it yields CASSKDRGTDTQYF.